This T cell receptor beta chain was identified during a study of blood T cell repertoires in COVID-19 (dated by TCRdb to the early 2020s). Broadly, across the study: Samples covering the acute and convalescent phases of COVID-19 were provided by collaborators in the United States, Italy and Spain. Deeply sampled blood TCRbeta repertoires from subjects exposed to, actively infected with, or recovered from COVID-19 were included in the dataset. The material from the prospective study consisted of cDNA or gDNA derived from T cells, B-cell-depleted T cells, or PBMCs. The sample metadata nearly always contained a de-identified subject ID, COVID-19 status, age in years and sex. The repertoires were released in a freely available public database intended as a resource for research on the immune response to SARS-CoV-2. Samples came from the ongoing ImmuneRACE study (first 160 participants) plus 1,254 subjects from 6 global collaborators. HLA class I and class II types, where available, came from metadata supplied by the sample provider rather than from assay-based typing. Broader findings and caveats from the paper: The quantity of clinical and demographic metadata differed by source and by participant and was supplied without curation.

Note on this clone: It has no known antigen specificity. At one of its ends the junction is not consistent with the germline gene, which may arise from a read error.

TCRbeta CDR3 regions were amplified from genomic DNA by means of the immunoSEQ Assay, a bias-controlled multiplex PCR. On the authors' methods: The number of nucleated cells in each sample was estimated by amplification of reference gene primers within the assay. To quantify the absolute abundance of each unique TCRbeta CDR3 rearrangement, sequence reads were collapsed and filtered. For each sample, productive Simpson clonality was calculated as the square root of Simpson's diversity index over productive rearrangements. TCRdb retrieved this table from immuneACCESS and kept in-frame rearrangements only. Not all clones are present; in checked studies, unresolved V genes account for under half, and no reason is known for the remainder. V and J calls and clone size are those listed in that table; D and trimming were worked out from the DNA. This sample is represented by around 100,000 clones; roughly 85% of them were singletons. 2% to 3% of the sample lies in the top ten.

Participants in the prospective study were enrolled through a virtual design, were aged about 18 to 100 years, and lived in 20 to 30 United States geographic areas. To assign participants to cohorts, the prospective study relied on clinical history that participants themselves reported in a screening survey and a study questionnaire. ImmuneRACE Cohort 3 recovered participants were defined by two consecutive negative NP/OP PCR tests, healthcare professional clearance, or symptom resolution. Each participant in the prospective study had whole blood, serum and a nasopharyngeal or oropharyngeal swab collected by mobile phlebotomists. Prospective study participants could optionally give additional blood draws and questionnaires over an approximately 2-month period. Prospective study blood samples were shipped either frozen or at room temperature before DNA extraction. Reading the germline V gene gives CDR1 SQVTM and CDR2 ANQGSEA. The cysteine opens and the phenylalanine closes a CDR3 of 14 amino acids. Only CDR3 DNA remains: 42 bases, in frame from the first base.

The rearranged chain carries TRBV29-1 and TRBJ2-2, with TRBD2 perhaps the D gene, on 7 matching bases. The sequencing sample was made of PBMCs or T cells enriched from blood (not recorded which). The TCR was taken from a woman aged 50 to 65 who had recovered from COVID-19. The CDR3 region: CSVEGGGDTGELFF. In nucleotides, the sequence is TGCAGCGTGGAAGGGGGGGGCGACACCGGGGAGCTGTTTTTT.